Presented here are 27 T cell receptor beta chains from one specimen sequenced in a study of technical replicates of blood from a handful of donors. The protocol was immunoSEQ multiplex PCR, while the TCRdb copy is restricted to in-frame clones and leaves out a portion. The data show about 75,000 clones, with approximately 97% seen just once and approximately 0.18% held by the top ten. The sample taken for sequencing was T cells isolated from PBMCs. The receptors derive from a human donor in good health.

This chain joins TRBV11-1 and TRBJ2-2, with D perhaps matching TRBD1 (5 bases). The V end was cut by 1 base, the J end by 5 bases, with 11 bases between. CDR3 length: 15 residues. CDR1 is SGHAT and CDR2 is FQDESV in the germline V gene (reference sequence). CDR3 protein: CASSLVQGSTGELFF. The CDR3 bases are TGTGCCAGCAGCTTAGTTCAGGGATCGACCGGGGAGCTGTTTTTT.

The chain carries TRBV13 and TRBJ2-7; D not resolved. Germline CDR1 reads PRHDT; CDR2 reads FYEKMQ (reference sequence). CDR3 length: 11 amino acids. Trimming took off 5 bases at V and 5 bases at J, with 7 bases between the two ends. CDR3 in DNA: TGTGCCAGCAGCAACACCAACGAGCAGTACTTC. This translates into CASSNTNEQYF.

The chain links TRBV9 to TRBJ2-1, with 7 bases lining up with TRBD1. This CDR3 has 15 residues. The trim removed 3 bases at V and 1 base at J, leaving 4 bases unmatched. CDR1 is SGDLS, CDR2 YYNGEE, per germline. The CDR3 is CASSATGDSYNEQFF. CDR3 DNA: TGTGCCAGCAGCGCCACAGGGGATTCCTACAATGAGCAGTTCTTC.

The chain is built from TRBV10-3 and TRBJ2-3; 7 bases line up with TRBD1. Germline V gives CDR1 ENHRY, CDR2 SYGVKD. This CDR3 contains 16 residues. J lost 3 bases, V lost 3 bases, and 9 bases had no gene match. The CDR3 loop is CAISDQRDSYTDTQYF. CDR3 sequence (DNA): TGTGCCATCAGTGATCAACGGGACAGCTATACAGATACGCAGTATTTT.

This rearrangement joins TRBV4-2 to TRBJ2-1; 7 nucleotides agree with TRBD2. The V gene end was trimmed by 0 bases and the J gene end by 7 bases; junction bases not matched to a gene: 6. The CDR3 totals 15 residues. The V gene's germline CDR1 is LGHNA and CDR2 YNFKEQ. CDR3 in amino acids: CASSQEREFSNEQFF. The DNA for the CDR3 is TGTGCCAGCAGCCAAGAGCGGGAGTTTTCTAATGAGCAGTTCTTC.

The sample holds one count of this clone. The V call is TRBV6-5, the J call TRBJ2-7; 8 bases line up with TRBD1. Trimming cost V 8 bases and J 2 bases; bases outside gene matches: 8. This CDR3 spans 14 amino acids. The V gene's germline CDR1 is MNHEY and CDR2 SVGAGI. Here the CDR3 reads CASSIGQGPYEQYF. For the CDR3, the DNA is TGTGCCAGCTCAATCGGACAGGGCCCCTACGAGCAGTACTTC.

This clone was found a few times. The chain employs TRBV9 and TRBJ2-1; 10 bases fit TRBD2. This CDR3 is 14 amino acids long. V shed 1 base and J 10 bases; nucleotides not matched to a gene: 5. Germline V CDR1 and CDR2: SGDLS, YYNGEE. CDR3 bases: TGTGCCAGCAGCGTAAAGCCGGGACTAGCGGAGCAGTTCTTC. Amino acids: CASSVKPGLAEQFF.

The V gene is TRBV27, the J gene TRBJ2-7; D unclear. Germline values: CDR1 MNHEY, CDR2 SMNVEV (reference sequence). Trimming stripped 2 bases from V and 6 bases from J, with 17 bases between. The CDR3 extends over 15 amino acids. CDR3 bases: TGTGCCAGCAGTTTAGCGGCAACCATTTCGTCCGAGCAGTACTTC. This gives the protein CASSLAATISSEQYF.

The rearrangement uses TRBV5-1 and TRBJ2-3; 7 bases are a match to TRBD1. Germline trimming cut 4 bases from V and 4 bases from J; bases unmatched to any gene: 6. Per germline, CDR1 SGHRS and CDR2 YFSETQ. The CDR3 consists of 14 residues. CDR3 protein: CASSTDRVADTQYF. The CDR3 DNA follows: TGCGCCAGCAGCACCGACAGGGTCGCAGATACGCAGTATTTT. Looking up the rest from reference TRBV5-1 and TRBJ2-3 gives the full variable domain: KAGVTQTPRYLIKTRGQQVTLSCSPISGHRSVSWYQQTPGQGLQFLFEYFSETQRNKGNFPGRFSGRQFSNSRSEMNVSTLELGDSALYLCASSTDRVADTQYFGPGTRLTVL.

The chain employs TRBV4-1 and TRBJ2-7; TRBD1 matches 7 bases. The CDR3 sequence is 17 residues long. Losses at the gene ends were 0 bases for V and 5 bases for J; bases not matched to a gene: 13. Per the germline V gene, CDR1 is MGHRA and CDR2 is YSYEKL. CDR3 sequence: CASSQEGTAAIWDEQYF. Written as DNA, the CDR3 is TGCGCCAGCAGCCAAGAAGGGACAGCCGCGATATGGGACGAGCAGTACTTC.

To note about this clone: This same CDR3 is encoded by further DNA sequences in the sample. V gene TRBV5-1 combines with J gene TRBJ1-1; 7 positions agree with TRBD1. The CDR3 extends over 14 amino acids. Trimming cost V 1 base and J 2 bases; bases outside gene matches: 2. Germline V gene data show CDR1 as SGHRS and CDR2 as YFSETQ. The CDR3, as DNA: TGCGCCAGCAGCTTGACAGGGGCAAACACTGAAGCTTTCTTT. This gives the protein CASSLTGANTEAFF.

The chain recombines TRBV4-1 with TRBJ1-1; TRBD1 aligns across 11 bases. Losses at the gene ends were 4 bases for V and 1 base for J; bases not matched to a gene: 5. The germline V gene has CDR1 MGHRA and CDR2 YSYEKL. The CDR3 extends over 16 amino acids. The CDR3 loop is CASSREDRGRNTEAFF. CDR3 bases: TGCGCCAGCAGCCGTGAGGACAGGGGGCGGAACACTGAAGCTTTCTTT.

This sequence joins TRBV2 and TRBJ1-2; no definite D call. V was clipped by 2 bases and J by 1 base, with 11 bases between them. Germline-derived CDR1 and CDR2 are SNHLY and FYNNEI. The length of the CDR3 is 15 residues. The chain's CDR3 is CASSEFDTINYGYTF. Here the CDR3 DNA reads TGTGCCAGCAGTGAATTCGACACGATTAACTATGGCTACACCTTC.

This clone was recorded only once. Other DNA sequences within the sample encode an identical CDR3. The chain uses TRBV30 and TRBJ1-4; TRBD1 matches at 8 bases. J gave up 8 bases and V 3 bases, and 5 bases lay outside the gene matches. This CDR3 has 13 residues. The germline V gene encodes CDR1 GTSNPN and CDR2 SVGIG (reference sequence). The DNA for the CDR3 is TGTGCCTGGAGCGTACAGGGGGGAGAAAAACTGTTTTTT. Amino acid sequence: CAWSVQGGEKLFF. The variable domain in full, with the rest retrieved from reference TRBV30 and TRBJ1-4, is SQTIHQWPATLVQPVGSPLSLECTVEGTSNPNLYWYRQAAGRGLQLLFYSVGIGQISSEVPQNLSASRPQDRQFILSSKKLLLSDSGFYLCAWSVQGGEKLFFGSGTQLSVL.

The J gene is TRBJ1-1, the V gene TRBV15; TRBD1 might be the D (5 bases). V was shortened by 2 bases and J by 2 bases, with 12 bases between the two germline ends. Germline loops: CDR1 LNHNV, CDR2 YYDKDF (reference sequence). There are 15 residues in the CDR3. CDR3 region: CATSRTTVFNTEAFF. CDR3 in DNA: TGTGCCACCAGCAGAACGACAGTGTTCAACACTGAAGCTTTCTTT.

Comment on this clone: The same CDR3 is also encoded by other DNA sequences in this sample. The V and J genes are TRBV5-1 and TRBJ1-1; the D gene is possibly TRBD1 (6 bases). This CDR3 has 14 residues. Germline CDR1 SGHRS, CDR2 YFSETQ. V lost 0 bases, J lost 2 bases, and 8 bases lay in between. For the CDR3, the DNA is TGCGCCAGCAGCTTGGCGGGGGGCAACACTGAAGCTTTCTTT. Amino acids: CASSLAGGNTEAFF. Variable domain in full (rest from reference TRBV5-1 and TRBJ1-1): KAGVTQTPRYLIKTRGQQVTLSCSPISGHRSVSWYQQTPGQGLQFLFEYFSETQRNKGNFPGRFSGRQFSNSRSEMNVSTLELGDSALYLCASSLAGGNTEAFFGQGTRLTVV.

Only one count was recorded for this clone. J is TRBJ1-1 and V is TRBV2; D may be TRBD1 (6 bases). The CDR3 has 15 amino acids. Germline CDR1 reads SNHLY; CDR2 reads FYNNEI. V was clipped by 4 bases and J by 0 bases, with 12 bases between them. This chain's CDR3 is CASSGARDMNTEAFF. The DNA for the CDR3 is TGTGCCAGCAGTGGGGCTAGGGACATGAACACTGAAGCTTTCTTT.

This clone appeared a single time. The V gene is TRBV7-9, the J gene TRBJ1-1, with D unclear. CDR1 is SEHNR and CDR2 is FQNEAQ in the germline V gene (reference sequence). This CDR3 contains 14 residues. Trimming took 5 bases from V and 5 from J, leaving 15 bases between them. CDR3 sequence reads: CASSLTVMRTEAFF. CDR3 sequence (DNA): TGTGCCAGCAGCCTTACAGTGATGAGAACTGAAGCTTTCTTT.

This sequence joins TRBV7-3 and TRBJ1-1, with a weak D call TRBD1 (6 bases). Trimming left V 5 bases short and J 4 bases short, with 11 bases between. Looked up from germline, CDR1 is SGHTA and CDR2 is FQGTGA. The CDR3 consists of 13 residues. The chain's CDR3 is CASSRGHATEAFF. The CDR3 bases are TGTGCCAGCAGCCGGGGACACGCCACTGAAGCTTTCTTT.

The chain combines TRBV28 with TRBJ2-2, with D possibly TRBD2 on 5 matching bases. Per germline, CDR1 MDHEN and CDR2 SYDVKM. Trimming pared 5 bases from V and 4 bases from J, leaving 20 bases between. This CDR3 is 17 amino acids long. CDR3 DNA: TGTGCCAGCAGTGCCTCTCCGGCGGGCGTGGGCACCGGGGAGCTGTTTTTT. This translates into CASSASPAGVGTGELFF. Together with reference TRBV28 and TRBJ2-2, the CDR3 gives the full variable domain: DVKVTQSSRYLVKRTGEKVFLECVQDMDHENMFWYRQDPGLGLRLIYFSYDVKMKEKGDIPEGYSVSREKKERFSLILESASTNQTSMYLCASSASPAGVGTGELFFGEGSRLTVL.

J is TRBJ1-1 and V is TRBV5-1, with a tentative D call TRBD1 (5 bases). Germline V CDR1 and CDR2: SGHRS, YFSETQ. Trimming pared 2 bases from V and 1 base from J, leaving 9 bases between. The CDR3 sequence is 14 residues long. The CDR3 loop is CASSFRGGNTEAFF. For the CDR3, the DNA is TGCGCCAGCAGCTTTCGGGGGGGGAACACTGAAGCTTTCTTT.

The CDR3 nucleotides read TGCGCCAGCAGCTTGGCGTCTAGCGGGAGGGCCATGAACACCGGGGAGCTGTTTTTT. It is translated as CASSLASSGRAMNTGELFF. This sequence joins TRBV5-1 and TRBJ2-2; 12 positions agree with TRBD2. The V segment lost 0 bases and the J segment 1 base; nucleotides outside the gene matches: 7. Germline V gene data show CDR1 as SGHRS and CDR2 as YFSETQ. This CDR3 is 19 amino acids long.

The gene calls are TRBV7-8 and TRBJ1-5, with D perhaps matching TRBD1 (5 bases). Trimming shortened V by 3 bases and J by 7 bases, and 16 bases separated the two germline ends. CDR3 size: 15 residues. The germline CDR1 and CDR2 sequences are SGHVS and FQNEAQ. The CDR3 here is CASSLYQGTDQPQHF. For the CDR3, the DNA is TGTGCCAGCAGCTTGTATCAGGGTACCGACCAGCCCCAGCATTTT.

This sequence joins TRBV29-1 and TRBJ1-4; 7 nucleotides align to TRBD1. The J segment lost 0 bases and the V segment lost 4 bases, leaving 5 bases of the junction unmatched. Germline CDR1 SQVTM, CDR2 ANQGSEA. The CDR3 sequence is 15 residues long. DNA of the CDR3: TGCAGCGTTGCCCGGACAGGCGCAACTAATGAAAAACTGTTTTTT. Amino acids: CSVARTGATNEKLFF.

The chain links TRBV23-1 to TRBJ1-5; D is uncertain. TRBV23-1 is sorted into the ORF group, with uncertain function. V lost 6 bases and J 4 bases, leaving 7 bases between the germline ends. The CDR3 runs to 12 residues. In DNA, the CDR3 is TGCGCCAGCAGCCTCAGGAATCAGCCCCAGCATTTT. Translation: CASSLRNQPQHF.

This clone was found once. The V call is TRBV28, the J call TRBJ2-7; the match to TRBD1 covers 7 bases. The J segment lost 0 bases and the V segment lost 4 bases, leaving 6 bases of the junction unmatched. The CDR3 spans 15 residues. Germline V gene data show CDR1 as MDHEN and CDR2 as SYDVKM. DNA of the CDR3: TGTGCCAGCAGTTCCGGACAGGCTAGCTCCTACGAGCAGTACTTC. Its translation is CASSSGQASSYEQYF.

This rearrangement joins TRBV11-3 to TRBJ2-7; 7 bases align to TRBD1. Germline trimming cut 5 bases from V and 0 bases from J; bases unmatched to any gene: 7. The germline V gene has CDR1 SGHNT and CDR2 YENEEA. CDR3 size: 15 residues. CDR3 sequence reads: CASSDFTGVSYEQYF. The CDR3 coding sequence is TGTGCCAGCAGCGATTTCACAGGGGTCTCCTACGAGCAGTACTTC.